These 25 T cell receptor beta chains originate from one sample sequenced in a study of T-cell reconstitution after alpha-beta-depleted transplantation in children listed by TCRdb under 2016. Explained via the paper, the treatment or condition label denotes: allogeneic hematopoietic cell transplantation with graft depleted of TCRalphabeta T cells and CD19 B cells. Library preparation employed PCR. Sequenced on an Illumina HiSeq 2500. TCR libraries were prepared with molecular barcoding, using unique molecular identifiers to normalize TCRbeta repertoire quantification. TCRdb cleaned the public reads at Q25 with fastp, built clones with MiXCR and kept in-frame beta chains. Identical CDR3 proteins give one entry, which carries the most common genes and DNA. The sample table lists nearly 250,000 distinct CDR3 sequences, less than 9% of them with a count of one. In total, the top ten clones hold approximately 6% of the sample.

The material was PBMCs, mostly from graft donor cells, obtained 180 days after TCRalphabeta/CD19-depleted stem cell transplant. The receptors were gathered from a male patient under 18 who had a stem cell transplant for acute lymphoblastic leukemia, so the T cells may come from the graft donor.

This clonotype has a count of ten or more. The V and J genes are TRBV28 and TRBJ1-6; 9 bases line up with TRBD1. CDR1 is MDHEN, CDR2 SYDVKM, per germline. This CDR3 has 13 residues. Germline trimming cut 6 bases from V and 10 bases from J; bases unmatched to any gene: 4. The chain's CDR3 is CASRRTGVSPLHF. The CDR3 nucleotides are TGTGCCAGCAGGAGGACAGGGGTCTCACCCCTCCACTTT.

The chain carries TRBV5-1 and TRBJ2-2; the D gene is possibly TRBD1 (6 bases). Germline V gene data show CDR1 as SGHRS and CDR2 as YFSETQ. This CDR3 is 15 amino acids long. The V gene lost 4 bases and the J gene lost 9 bases, with 19 bases spanning the gap. For the CDR3, the DNA is TGCGCCAGCAGCCTTAGGACAGTTTTTTACCGGGAGCTGTTTTTT. It is translated as CASSLRTVFYRELFF. Based on the CDR3 plus reference TRBV5-1 and TRBJ2-2, the full variable domain is KAGVTQTPRYLIKTRGQQVTLSCSPISGHRSVSWYQQTPGQGLQFLFEYFSETQRNKGNFPGRFSGRQFSNSRSEMNVSTLELGDSALYLCASSLRTVFYRELFFGEGSRLTVL.

At least ten counts were recorded for this clonotype. The chain joins TRBV6-2 or TRBV6-3 to TRBJ1-6; tentative D call: TRBD1 (5 bases). Trimming shortened V by 5 bases and J by 9 bases, and 11 bases separated the two germline ends. Germline values: CDR1 MNHEY, CDR2 SVGEGT. CDR3 length: 13 residues. Written as DNA, the CDR3 is TGTGCCAGCAGTCTCCGGGACGTTTCACCCCTCCACTTT. Translated, it gives CASSLRDVSPLHF.

In this sample, this clonotype turned up many times. V usage is TRBV7-3 and J usage is TRBJ2-7; D may be TRBD1 or TRBD2 (5 bases each). The germline V gene encodes CDR1 SGHTA and CDR2 FQGTGA. Between the trimmed V and J ends, which lost 3 bases and 3 bases, there was a span of 15 bases. The CDR3 has 15 residues. CDR3 sequence reads: CASSFGANLVYEQYF. The CDR3 coding sequence is TGTGCCAGCAGCTTCGGGGCCAACTTAGTCTACGAGCAGTACTTC.

In this sample, this clonotype turned up many times. The gene calls are TRBV7-2 and TRBJ2-5; the match to TRBD1 covers 9 bases. The CDR3 extends over 15 amino acids. CDR1 is SGHTA, CDR2 FQGNSA, per germline. With 7 bases clipped from V and 7 bases from J, the junction kept 13 bases outside the gene matches. The CDR3 is CASIFGTGMVRTQYF. CDR3 bases: TGTGCCAGCATCTTTGGGACAGGGATGGTGAGGACCCAGTACTTC.

This clonotype was recorded many times. The chain recombines TRBV9 with TRBJ2-3; 8 positions agree with TRBD1. CDR1 is SGDLS and CDR2 is YYNGEE in the germline V gene. There are 17 residues in the CDR3. Unmatched junction bases numbered 14, after V lost 4 bases and J lost 4 bases. In DNA form, the CDR3 reads TGTGCCAGCAGCCTTTATGGACAGGGAGGATCGGCAGATACGCAGTATTTT. Translating gives CASSLYGQGGSADTQYF.

The sample holds many counts of this clonotype. V gene TRBV27 combines with J gene TRBJ1-5; D remains unclear. In germline, CDR1 is MNHEY, CDR2 SMNVEV (reference sequence). V was shortened by 5 bases and J by 9 bases, with 11 bases between the two germline ends. CDR3 length equals 12 residues. DNA of the CDR3: TGTGCCAGCAGTCGGACCTTTGGGCCCCAGCATTTT. This sequence encodes CASSRTFGPQHF.

This clonotype was found many times. The V gene is TRBV28, the J gene TRBJ2-5; tentatively, D is TRBD1 or TRBD2 (5 bases each). Germline CDR1 reads MDHEN; CDR2 reads SYDVKM. This CDR3 is 15 amino acids long. Trimming took 0 bases from V and 5 from J, leaving 13 bases between them. CDR3 in amino acids: CASSLWGEIRETQYF. CDR3 nucleotide sequence: TGTGCCAGCAGTTTATGGGGGGAGATCAGGGAGACCCAGTACTTC.

This clonotype was counted only a few times. The chain employs TRBV28 and TRBJ2-3, with 8 bases that match TRBD1. CDR1 and CDR2 from the germline V gene are MDHEN and SYDVKM. The junction had 6 bases not matched to a gene; V was cut back by 6 bases and J by 4 bases. This CDR3 region has 14 residues. The DNA for the CDR3 is TGTGCCAGCAGCTCAGGGGGCAGAGCAGATACGCAGTATTTT. Its protein product is CASSSGGRADTQYF.

This clonotype was detected ten times or more. An end of the junction differs from the germline gene, which may be a read error. V and J are TRBV2 and TRBJ2-7; maybe TRBD2 (6 bases). The V gene's germline CDR1 is SNHLY and CDR2 FYNNEI. This CDR3 has 12 amino acids. CDR3 in amino acids: CASSGAGSRGNF. As DNA, the CDR3 is TGTGCCAGCAGTGGGGCAGGTTCTCGCGGGAACTTC.

This clonotype was observed at least ten times. This chain connects TRBV7-6 to TRBJ2-1; D is unclear. The germline gives CDR1 SGHVS, CDR2 FNYEAQ. This CDR3 region has 16 residues. Trimming took off 5 bases at V and 0 bases at J, with 14 bases between the two ends. CDR3 amino acids: CASSILRLSSYNEQFF. CDR3 DNA sequence: TGTGCCAGCAGCATCCTGCGGTTAAGCTCCTACAATGAGCAGTTCTTC. The whole variable domain, filled in from reference TRBV7-6 and TRBJ2-1, reads GAGVSQSPRYKVTKRGQDVALRCDPISGHVSLYWYRQALGQGPEFLTYFNYEAQQDKSGLPNDRFSAERPEGSISTLTIQRTEQRDSAMYRCASSILRLSSYNEQFFGPGTRLTVL.

The gene calls are TRBV5-1 and TRBJ2-2; TRBD2 matches 7 bases. The CDR3 is made up of 14 amino acids. CDR1 is SGHRS, CDR2 YFSETQ, per germline. Trimming removed 5 bases from V and 5 bases from J; junction bases left unmatched: 6. The chain's CDR3 is CASRREGRTGELFF. For the CDR3, the DNA is TGCGCCAGCAGAAGGGAGGGCCGTACCGGGGAGCTGTTTTTT.

With respect to this clonotype: A much larger clone lies a single base off, so this may be a read error. J is TRBJ1-5 and V is TRBV7-2; D is ambiguous. CDR1 is SGHTA, CDR2 FQGNSA, per germline. The CDR3 is 14 amino acids. CDR3 sequence reads: CATSLANSNQPQHF. The CDR3, as DNA: TGTGCCACCAGCTTAGCAAACAGCAATCAGCCCCAGCATTTT.

The chain couples TRBV12-3 or TRBV12-4 to TRBJ1-6; the D gene is possibly TRBD1 (6 bases). The CDR3 covers 14 residues. The ends were cut back, 10 bases at V and 6 bases at J, with 16 bases in the middle. CDR3 protein: CATNAGTLNSPLHF. CDR3 nucleotide sequence: TGTGCCACTAACGCCGGGACACTTAATTCACCCCTCCACTTT.

This clonotype was found many times. The chain links TRBV6-5 to TRBJ2-1; D may be TRBD1 (6 bases). The germline V gene has CDR1 MNHEY and CDR2 SVGAGI. CDR3 size: 15 residues. The V and J ends lost 2 bases and 0 bases respectively, with 8 bases between them. The CDR3 region is CASSYRGSSYNEQFF. The CDR3 DNA follows: TGTGCCAGCAGTTACAGGGGGAGCTCCTACAATGAGCAGTTCTTC.

This clonotype was recorded once. The gene calls are TRBV3-1 and TRBJ2-7, with a weak D call TRBD2 (5 bases). This CDR3 is 15 amino acids long. Germline V gene lookup returns CDR1 LGHDT and CDR2 YNNKEL (reference sequence). Between the trimmed V and J ends, which lost 11 bases and 2 bases, there was a span of 22 bases. The CDR3 nucleotides read TGTGCCTCCTGCCAAGTCGACACCGGGACCTACGAGCAGTACTTC. This sequence encodes CASCQVDTGTYEQYF.

The sample holds many counts of this clonotype. The chain recombines TRBV9 with TRBJ2-5; 7 bases are shared with TRBD1. CDR1 SGDLS and CDR2 YYNGEE come from the germline V gene. The V gene end was trimmed by 3 bases and the J gene end by 0 bases; junction bases not matched to a gene: 5. The CDR3 covers 15 residues. CDR3 nucleotides: TGTGCCAGCAGCGCCGGGACAGCGTACCAAGAGACCCAGTACTTC. It specifies CASSAGTAYQETQYF.

This clonotype came up many times. The J gene is TRBJ2-7, the V gene TRBV12-3 or TRBV12-4; possibly TRBD1 for D (6 bases). The V end lost 3 bases, the J end lost 1 base, and 16 bases lay between the germline ends. The CDR3 runs 16 residues. The DNA for the CDR3 is TGTGCCAGCAGTTTGGTAGACAGGTGGGGTTCCTACGAGCAGTACTTC. Residues: CASSLVDRWGSYEQYF.

This clonotype was counted at least ten times. V and J are TRBV20-1 and TRBJ2-3; D gene uncertain. With 6 bases removed from V and 2 bases from J, the gap between germline ends came to 15 bases. The length of the CDR3 is 14 residues. Germline V lookup: CDR1 DFQATT, CDR2 SNEGSKA (reference sequence). This chain's CDR3 is CSAPEGALTDTQYF. CDR3 DNA sequence: TGCAGTGCGCCGGAAGGAGCGCTCACAGATACGCAGTATTTT.

This clonotype showed up many times. The rearrangement joins TRBV10-3 to TRBJ1-5; D unresolved. The CDR3 sequence is 14 residues long. V lost 4 bases and J 0 bases, leaving 7 bases between the germline ends. Per germline, CDR1 ENHRY and CDR2 SYGVKD. CDR3 in amino acids: CAISGIDSNQPQHF. CDR3 bases: TGTGCCATCAGTGGGATAGATAGCAATCAGCCCCAGCATTTT.

This clonotype has a count of ten or more. The J gene is TRBJ1-1, the V gene TRBV6-2 or TRBV6-3, with 8 bases lining up with TRBD1. The CDR3 is made up of 12 amino acids. Germline assignment: CDR1 MNHEY and CDR2 SVGEGT. V gave up 6 bases and J gave up 11 bases; unmatched junction bases: 8. The DNA of the CDR3 is TGTGCCAGCAGCCTGGACAGGGTAAGCGCTTTCTTT. Its protein is CASSLDRVSAFF.

This clonotype was picked up many times. The chain uses TRBV29-1 and TRBJ1-2; a possible D gene is TRBD1 (5 bases). V lost 7 bases, J lost 5 bases, and 11 bases lay in between. Per the germline V gene, CDR1 is SQVTM and CDR2 is ANQGSEA. The length of the CDR3 is 11 residues. The chain's CDR3 is CSASGSYGYTF. CDR3 DNA: TGCAGCGCCTCAGGGTCATATGGCTACACCTTC.

This clonotype showed up just a few times. The rearrangement uses TRBV4-3 and TRBJ1-5, with no clear D. Germline V gene lookup returns CDR1 LGHNA and CDR2 YSLEER. V lost 0 bases and J 5 bases, leaving 5 bases between the germline ends. CDR3 length equals 13 residues. The CDR3 protein is CASSQDLDQPQHF. Here the CDR3 DNA reads TGCGCCAGCAGCCAAGATTTGGATCAGCCCCAGCATTTT.

This clonotype has at least ten counts. The chain joins TRBV7-2 to TRBJ2-7; D may match TRBD1 or TRBD2 (5 bases each). The CDR3 totals 12 residues. The germline gives CDR1 SGHTA, CDR2 FQGNSA. V lost 5 bases and J lost 2, with 7 bases in between. CDR3 region: CASSGGPYEQYF. DNA for the CDR3: TGTGCCAGCAGCGGGGGTCCCTACGAGCAGTACTTC.

At least ten counts were recorded for this clonotype. The rearrangement joins TRBV5-1 to TRBJ2-7, with D hard to call. The V and J ends lost 0 bases and 5 bases respectively, with 12 bases between them. This CDR3 is built from 14 residues. Germline CDR1 is SGHRS and CDR2 is YFSETQ. The CDR3 here is CASSLGSANDEQYF. CDR3 sequence (DNA): TGCGCCAGCAGCTTGGGGTCCGCTAATGACGAGCAGTACTTC.